These 16 T cell receptor beta chains were sequenced from one sample in a study of T cell responses to AZD1222 COVID-19 vaccine. Clones were sequenced by immunoSEQ multiplex PCR, and TCRdb holds only the in-frame ones, with some missing. The sample records 95,000 to 110,000 clones, roughly 90% being singletons. The specimen comprised peripheral blood, sampled 28 days after the second AZD1222 dose. The receptors stem from an adult who received the AZD1222 COVID-19 vaccine.

CDR3: CASSQDLRQGISYEQYF. The CDR3 DNA reads TGCGCCAGCAGCCAAGACCTTAGACAGGGAATCTCCTACGAGCAGTACTTC. The gene calls are TRBV4-1 and TRBJ2-7; 7 positions match TRBD1. The V gene end was trimmed by 0 bases and the J gene end by 0 bases; junction bases not matched to a gene: 8. The CDR3 extends over 17 amino acids. Germline V CDR1 and CDR2: MGHRA, YSYEKL.

The chain recombines TRBV19 with TRBJ2-1; D perhaps matches TRBD2 (6 bases). Germline CDR1 reads LNHDA; CDR2 reads SQIVND (reference sequence). V lost 5 bases to trimming and J lost 0 bases, with 8 bases between them. This CDR3 contains 14 residues. The DNA for the CDR3 is TGTGCCAGTAGTGGGACTTTCTCCTACAATGAGCAGTTCTTC. Translation: CASSGTFSYNEQFF.

The chain uses TRBV10-3 and TRBJ2-7, with 8 bases fitting TRBD2. The junction had 16 bases not matched to a gene; V was cut back by 3 bases and J by 9 bases. The CDR3 spans 16 residues. Germline V gene lookup returns CDR1 ENHRY and CDR2 SYGVKD. In DNA, the CDR3 is TGTGCCATCAGTGACGTCCGGGAGGGAGAGAGTAAGGGGCAGTACTTC. Translation gives CAISDVREGESKGQYF.

V usage is TRBV7-9 and J usage is TRBJ1-1; weak D call: TRBD1 (5 bases). The CDR3 is 15 amino acids. Germline-derived CDR1 and CDR2 are SEHNR and FQNEAQ (reference sequence). The V end lost 5 bases, the J end lost 1 base, and 14 bases lay between the germline ends. The CDR3 sequence is CASSRTGTANTEAFF. CDR3 nucleotide sequence: TGTGCCAGCAGCCGGACCGGGACGGCGAACACTGAAGCTTTCTTT.

This chain connects TRBV7-9 to TRBJ2-7; D may be TRBD1 (6 bases). Germline-derived CDR1 and CDR2 are SEHNR and FQNEAQ (reference sequence). The CDR3 is 17 residues long. V was trimmed by 3 bases and J by 5 bases, leaving 23 bases between them. The CDR3 nucleotides are TGTGCCAGCAGCTTTGGGATCCAAGACAGGCGAGTGAACGAGCAGTACTTC. Amino acids: CASSFGIQDRRVNEQYF.

The chain carries TRBV11-3 and TRBJ2-7; the D is unclear. There are 13 residues in the CDR3. Germline V lookup: CDR1 SGHNT, CDR2 YENEEA. With 3 bases removed from V and 1 base from J, the gap between germline ends came to 7 bases. CDR3 sequence: CASSLAESYEQYF. The CDR3 coding sequence is TGTGCCAGCAGCTTGGCCGAGTCCTACGAGCAGTACTTC.

The CDR3 DNA reads TGTGCCAGTAGTATACAGCAGGGGGGTGAAAAACTGTTTTTT. It codes for CASSIQQGGEKLFF. The chain uses TRBV19 and TRBJ1-4, with TRBD1 matching over 7 bases. CDR3 size: 14 residues. Germline CDR1 and CDR2: LNHDA and SQIVND (reference sequence). V dropped 2 bases and J dropped 7; count of bases not matched to a gene: 4.

V and J are TRBV14 and TRBJ1-2, with TRBD1 as a possible D gene (5 bases). The CDR3 has 15 amino acids. The germline gives CDR1 SGHDN, CDR2 FVKESK. Trimming took off 4 bases at V and 0 bases at J, with 12 bases between the two ends. The CDR3 DNA reads as TGTGCCAGCAGCCGAGTGGGACCCTCTAACTATGGCTACACCTTC. Protein sequence: CASSRVGPSNYGYTF.

CDR3 protein: CASSLVGFDNEQFF. As DNA, the CDR3 is TGTGCCAGCAGCTTAGTCGGTTTTGACAATGAGCAGTTCTTC. The chain combines TRBV11-3 with TRBJ2-1; D remains unclear. The CDR3 loop spans 14 amino acids. CDR1 SGHNT and CDR2 YENEEA come from the germline V gene. Deletions cut 1 base from V and 5 bases from J, with 9 bases between.

This sequence joins TRBV23-1 and TRBJ2-7, with a possible D match to TRBD1 (5 bases). TRBV23-1 carries the ORF label, with uncertain function. Trimming took 0 bases from V and 2 from J, leaving 11 bases between them. The CDR3 is 15 residues long. The CDR3 DNA reads as TGCGCCAGCAGTCAATCGGTCGACAGAGCCTACGAGCAGTACTTC. Amino acid sequence: CASSQSVDRAYEQYF.

This chain links TRBV24-1 with TRBJ1-3; the D is unclear. This CDR3 has 14 residues. Germline V gene data show CDR1 as KGHDR and CDR2 as SFDVKD. V was cut by 9 bases and J by 0 bases, with 11 bases left in between. CDR3 bases: TGTGCCACCCTCTGGGGTGCCTCTGGAAACACCATATATTTT. This gives the protein CATLWGASGNTIYF.

V usage is TRBV28 and J usage is TRBJ2-1; TRBD1 might be the D (5 bases). Trimming removed 6 bases from V and 4 bases from J, with 10 bases in between. Germline loops: CDR1 MDHEN, CDR2 SYDVKM. The CDR3 covers 13 residues. CDR3 nucleotides: TGTGCCAGCAGAAAGACAGCTTACAATGAGCAGTTCTTC. As protein: CASRKTAYNEQFF.

The gene calls are TRBV12-3 or TRBV12-4 and TRBJ1-2; D uncertain. The length of the CDR3 is 13 residues. V shed 8 bases and J shed 4 bases, with 14 bases lying between them. The chain's CDR3 is CASRTQESYGYTF. The DNA for the CDR3 is TGTGCCAGCCGCACTCAGGAGTCCTATGGCTACACCTTC.

The chain couples TRBV3-1 (or the pseudogene TRBV3-2) to TRBJ1-1; D uncertain. Trimming cost V 0 bases and J 1 base, with 9 bases left between them. Looked up from germline, CDR1 is LGHDT and CDR2 is YNNKEL (reference sequence). The CDR3 contains 15 residues. CDR3 amino acids: CASSQDVQPNTEAFF. CDR3 sequence (DNA): TGTGCCAGCAGCCAAGATGTCCAGCCGAACACTGAAGCTTTCTTT.

The chain is built from TRBV9 and TRBJ1-5; D possibly corresponds to TRBD1 (5 bases). V was trimmed by 0 bases and J by 5 bases, leaving 12 bases between them. Germline V gives CDR1 SGDLS, CDR2 YYNGEE. The CDR3 has 15 residues. Here the CDR3 DNA reads TGTGCCAGCAGCGTAGGGCCCAGGGAGGATCAGCCCCAGCATTTT. Translation: CASSVGPREDQPQHF.

V and J are TRBV18 and TRBJ1-4; D not resolved. V was trimmed by 3 bases and J by 2 bases, leaving 4 bases between them. The CDR3 sequence is 13 residues long. Germline CDR1 KGHSH, CDR2 LQKENI. CDR3 protein: CASSPETNEKLFF. For the CDR3, the DNA is TGTGCCAGCTCACCGGAGACTAATGAAAAACTGTTTTTT.